This TCR beta chain was profiled in a study of technical replicates of blood from several donors. The ends lost 6 bases at V and 4 bases at J; junction bases unmatched: 6. The germline CDR1 and CDR2 sequences are MNHEY and SMNVEV (reference sequence). This CDR3 region has 14 residues. Only in-frame clones appear in the TCRdb table, and some are missing; sequencing was by immunoSEQ multiplex PCR. The sample consists of around 100,000 clones, approximately 95% of them appearing once. The specimen was T cells isolated from PBMCs. This TCR derives from a human donor in good health. V and J are TRBV27 and TRBJ1-2, with 9 nucleotides matching TRBD1. DNA of the CDR3: TGTGCCAGCAGCCAACAGGGGGCAGTCTATGGCTACACCTTC. Protein: CASSQQGAVYGYTF.